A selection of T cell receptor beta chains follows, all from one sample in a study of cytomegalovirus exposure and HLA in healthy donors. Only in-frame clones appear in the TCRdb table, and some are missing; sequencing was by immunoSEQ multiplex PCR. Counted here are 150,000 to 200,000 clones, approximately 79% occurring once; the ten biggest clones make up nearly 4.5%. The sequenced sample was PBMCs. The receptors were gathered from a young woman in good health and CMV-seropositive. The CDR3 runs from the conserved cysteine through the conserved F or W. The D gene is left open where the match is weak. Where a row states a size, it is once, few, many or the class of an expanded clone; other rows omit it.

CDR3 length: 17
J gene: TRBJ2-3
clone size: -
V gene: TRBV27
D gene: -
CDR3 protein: CASKEFMGGAGADTQYF
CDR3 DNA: TGTGCCAGCAAAGAGTTTATGGGGGGGGCCGGGGCAGATACGCAGTATTTT

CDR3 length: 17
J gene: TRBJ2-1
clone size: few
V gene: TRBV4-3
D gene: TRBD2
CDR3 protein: CASSQDGLAAPGDEQFF
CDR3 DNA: TGCGCCAGCAGCCAAGATGGCCTAGCGGCCCCGGGGGATGAGCAGTTCTTC

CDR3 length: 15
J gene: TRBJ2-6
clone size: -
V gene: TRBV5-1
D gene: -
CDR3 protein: CASSREGSGANVLTF
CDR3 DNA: TGCGCCAGCAGCCGGGAAGGCTCTGGGGCCAACGTCCTGACTTTC

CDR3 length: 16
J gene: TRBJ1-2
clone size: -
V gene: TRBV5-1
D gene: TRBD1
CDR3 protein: CASSSVGTGSHYGYTF
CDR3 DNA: TGCGCCAGCAGCTCAGTTGGGACAGGGTCGCACTATGGCTACACCTTC

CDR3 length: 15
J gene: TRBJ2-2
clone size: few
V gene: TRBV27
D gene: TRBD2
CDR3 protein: CASSLTLASTGELFF
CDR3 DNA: TGTGCCAGCAGTTTAACACTAGCGAGCACCGGGGAGCTGTTTTTT

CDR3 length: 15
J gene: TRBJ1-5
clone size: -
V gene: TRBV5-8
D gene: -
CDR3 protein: CASSLDKGPNQPQHF
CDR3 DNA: TGTGCCAGCAGCTTGGATAAGGGGCCCAATCAGCCCCAGCATTTT

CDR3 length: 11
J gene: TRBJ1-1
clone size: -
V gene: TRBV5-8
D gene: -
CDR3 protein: CASSLQVGAFF
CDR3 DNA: TGTGCCAGCAGCTTGCAGGTGGGAGCTTTCTTT

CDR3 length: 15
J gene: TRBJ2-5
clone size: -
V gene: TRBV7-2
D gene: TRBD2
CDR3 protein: CASRRASGGAETQYF
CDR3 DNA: TGTGCCAGCAGGCGAGCTAGCGGGGGGGCCGAGACCCAGTACTTC

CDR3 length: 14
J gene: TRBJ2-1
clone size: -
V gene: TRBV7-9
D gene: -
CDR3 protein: CASSLGLASFGQFF
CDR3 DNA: TGTGCCAGCAGCCTGGGGCTAGCGTCCTTCGGGCAGTTCTTC

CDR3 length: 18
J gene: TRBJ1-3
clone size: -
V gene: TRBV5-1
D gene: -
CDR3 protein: CASSPGHPQIVSGNTIYF
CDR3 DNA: TGCGCCAGCAGCCCCGGACACCCCCAAATAGTCTCTGGAAACACCATATATTTT

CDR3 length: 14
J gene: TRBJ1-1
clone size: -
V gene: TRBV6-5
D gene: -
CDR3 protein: CASNPGLSNTEAFF
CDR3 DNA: TGTGCCAGCAACCCGGGACTCTCGAACACTGAAGCTTTCTTT

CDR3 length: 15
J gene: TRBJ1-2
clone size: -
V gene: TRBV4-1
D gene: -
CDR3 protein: CASRLPGSPGGGYTF
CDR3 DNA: TGCGCCAGCAGACTACCTGGTTCTCCGGGTGGTGGCTACACCTTC

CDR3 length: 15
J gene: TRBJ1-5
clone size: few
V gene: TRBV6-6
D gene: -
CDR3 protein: CASSYGNVGAQPQHF
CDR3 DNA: TGTGCCAGCAGTTACGGAAACGTAGGGGCCCAGCCCCAGCATTTT

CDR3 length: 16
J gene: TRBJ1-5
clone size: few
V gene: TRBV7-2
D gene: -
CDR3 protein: CASSLVGGYSNQPQHF
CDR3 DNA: TGTGCCAGCAGCTTAGTCGGGGGATATAGCAATCAGCCCCAGCATTTT

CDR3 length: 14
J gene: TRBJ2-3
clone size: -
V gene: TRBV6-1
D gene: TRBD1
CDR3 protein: CASRTGGTPDTQYF
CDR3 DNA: TGTGCCAGCAGGACAGGGGGGACCCCAGATACGCAGTATTTT

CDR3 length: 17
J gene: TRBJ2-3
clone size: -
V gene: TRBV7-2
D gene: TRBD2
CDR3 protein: CASSLFLAGAGGDTQYF
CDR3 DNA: TGTGCCAGCAGCTTATTTCTAGCGGGAGCCGGGGGAGATACGCAGTATTTT

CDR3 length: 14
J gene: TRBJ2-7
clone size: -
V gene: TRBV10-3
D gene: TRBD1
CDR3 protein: CAISQVERGREQYF
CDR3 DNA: TGTGCCATCAGCCAAGTGGAGAGGGGGCGCGAGCAGTACTTC

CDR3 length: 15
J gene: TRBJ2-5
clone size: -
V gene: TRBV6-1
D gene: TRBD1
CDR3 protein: CASSVDRARGETQYF
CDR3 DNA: TGTGCCAGCAGTGTGGACAGGGCGAGGGGGGAGACCCAGTACTTC

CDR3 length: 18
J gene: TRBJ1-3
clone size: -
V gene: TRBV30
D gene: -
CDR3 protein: CAWSPMGPASDSGNTIYF
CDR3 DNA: TGTGCCTGGAGTCCGATGGGGCCAGCCAGCGACTCTGGAAACACCATATATTTT

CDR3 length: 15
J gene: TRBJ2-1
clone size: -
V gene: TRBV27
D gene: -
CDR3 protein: CASSPGRSSYNEQFF
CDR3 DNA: TGTGCCAGCAGTCCCGGCCGGAGCTCCTACAATGAGCAGTTCTTC

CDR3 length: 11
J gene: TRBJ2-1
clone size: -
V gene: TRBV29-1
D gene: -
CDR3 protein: CSVSSRREQFF
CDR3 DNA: TGCAGCGTGTCTAGCAGGCGTGAGCAGTTCTTC

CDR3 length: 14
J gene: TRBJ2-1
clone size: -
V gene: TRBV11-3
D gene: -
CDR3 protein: CATGAVSSYNEQFF
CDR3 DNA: TGTGCCACTGGGGCCGTCAGCTCCTACAATGAGCAGTTCTTC

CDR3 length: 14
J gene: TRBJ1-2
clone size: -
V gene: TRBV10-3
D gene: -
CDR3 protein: CAISESSREDGYTF
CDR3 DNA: TGTGCCATCAGTGAGTCGAGCAGGGAGGATGGCTACACCTTC

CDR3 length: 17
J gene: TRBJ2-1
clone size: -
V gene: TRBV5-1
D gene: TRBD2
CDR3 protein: CASSLVAGAWKSNEQFF
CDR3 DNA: TGCGCCAGCAGCTTGGTAGCGGGAGCTTGGAAATCCAATGAGCAGTTCTTC

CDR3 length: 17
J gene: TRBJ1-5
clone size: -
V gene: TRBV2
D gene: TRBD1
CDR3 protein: CASSVRSGQTSNQPQHF
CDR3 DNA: TGTGCCAGCAGTGTTAGATCGGGACAGACCAGCAATCAGCCCCAGCATTTT

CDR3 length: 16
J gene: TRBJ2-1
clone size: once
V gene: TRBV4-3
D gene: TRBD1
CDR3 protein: CASSQEQGDTYNEQFF
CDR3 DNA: TGCGCCAGCAGCCAAGAACAGGGGGACACCTACAATGAGCAGTTCTTC

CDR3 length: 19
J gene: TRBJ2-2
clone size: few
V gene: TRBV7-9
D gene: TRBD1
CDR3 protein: CASSLYPARTGTNTGELFF
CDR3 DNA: TGTGCCAGCAGCTTGTATCCGGCCCGGACAGGGACTAACACCGGGGAGCTGTTTTTT

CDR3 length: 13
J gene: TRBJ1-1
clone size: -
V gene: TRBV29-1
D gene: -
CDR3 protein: CSVGTGMNTEAFF
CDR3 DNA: TGCAGCGTCGGAACAGGGATGAACACTGAAGCTTTCTTT

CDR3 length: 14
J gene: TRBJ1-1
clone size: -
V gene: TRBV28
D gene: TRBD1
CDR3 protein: CASSIQGAWTEAFF
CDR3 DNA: TGTGCCAGCAGTATACAGGGGGCTTGGACTGAAGCTTTCTTT

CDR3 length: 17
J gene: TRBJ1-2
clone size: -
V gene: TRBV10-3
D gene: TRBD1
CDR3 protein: CAISESKGTGRPYGYTF
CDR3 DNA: TGTGCCATCAGTGAGTCTAAGGGGACAGGGAGGCCCTATGGCTACACCTTC

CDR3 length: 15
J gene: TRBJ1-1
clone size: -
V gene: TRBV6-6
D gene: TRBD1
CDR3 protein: CASSTQGGLNTEAFF
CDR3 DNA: TGTGCCAGCAGTACCCAGGGGGGCCTGAACACTGAAGCTTTCTTT

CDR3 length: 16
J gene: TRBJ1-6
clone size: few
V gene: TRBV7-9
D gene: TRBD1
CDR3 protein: CASIHSTGGFNSPLHF
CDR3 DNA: TGTGCCAGCATCCACAGTACAGGGGGTTTTAATTCACCCCTCCACTTT

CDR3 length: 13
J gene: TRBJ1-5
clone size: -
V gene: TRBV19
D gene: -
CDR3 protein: CASSIHRDQPQHF
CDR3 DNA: TGTGCCAGTAGTATCCACAGGGATCAGCCCCAGCATTTT

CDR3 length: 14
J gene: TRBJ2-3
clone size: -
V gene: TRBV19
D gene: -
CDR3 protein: CASRQPQGSDTQYF
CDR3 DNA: TGTGCCAGTAGGCAACCTCAGGGTTCAGATACGCAGTATTTT

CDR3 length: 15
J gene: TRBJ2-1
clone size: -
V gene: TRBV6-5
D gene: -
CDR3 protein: CASKWSPSSYNEQFF
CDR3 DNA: TGTGCCAGCAAATGGTCGCCGAGCTCCTACAATGAGCAGTTCTTC

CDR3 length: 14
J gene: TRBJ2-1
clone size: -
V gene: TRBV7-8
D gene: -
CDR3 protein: CASSLWAVGGEQFF
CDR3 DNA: TGTGCCAGCAGCTTATGGGCAGTTGGGGGGGAGCAGTTCTTC

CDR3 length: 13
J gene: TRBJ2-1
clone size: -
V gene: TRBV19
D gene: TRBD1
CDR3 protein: CASRQGPYNEQFF
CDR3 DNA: TGTGCCAGTCGACAGGGGCCCTACAATGAGCAGTTCTTC

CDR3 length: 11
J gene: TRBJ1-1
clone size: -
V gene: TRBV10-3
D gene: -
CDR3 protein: CATGEVTVAFF
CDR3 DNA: TGTGCCACCGGTGAGGTAACGGTGGCTTTCTTT

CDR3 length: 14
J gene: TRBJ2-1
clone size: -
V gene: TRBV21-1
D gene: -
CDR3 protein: CARGETRSVDEQFF
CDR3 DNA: TGTGCCAGAGGGGAGACTAGATCTGTCGATGAGCAGTTCTTC

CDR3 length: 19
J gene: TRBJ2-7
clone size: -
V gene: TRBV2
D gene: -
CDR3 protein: CASSGGSLSDRFGYYEQYF
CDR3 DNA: TGTGCCAGCAGTGGCGGATCCCTAAGTGACAGATTCGGGTACTACGAGCAGTACTTC

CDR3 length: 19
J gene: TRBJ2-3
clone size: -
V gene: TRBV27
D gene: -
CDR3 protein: CASSSRTVRAGRGADTQYF
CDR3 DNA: TGTGCCAGCAGTTCACGGACAGTGCGAGCGGGAAGGGGGGCAGATACGCAGTATTTT

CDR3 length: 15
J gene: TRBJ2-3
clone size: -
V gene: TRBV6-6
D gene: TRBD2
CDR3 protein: CASSWTRGGTDTQYF
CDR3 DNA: TGTGCCAGCAGTTGGACTAGAGGAGGCACAGATACGCAGTATTTT

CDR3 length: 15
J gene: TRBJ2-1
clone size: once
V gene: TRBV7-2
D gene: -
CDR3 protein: CASSLARTGHNEQFF
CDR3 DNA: TGTGCCAGCAGCTTAGCGAGAACAGGGCATAATGAGCAGTTCTTC

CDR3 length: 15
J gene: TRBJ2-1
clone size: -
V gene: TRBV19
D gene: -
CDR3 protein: CASSIDRLDYNEQFF
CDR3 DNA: TGTGCCAGTAGTATAGACCGACTAGATTACAATGAGCAGTTCTTC

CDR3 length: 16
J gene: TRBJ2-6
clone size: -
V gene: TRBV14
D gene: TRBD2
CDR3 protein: CASSLAGGYGANVLTF
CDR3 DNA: TGTGCCAGCAGCCTAGCGGGAGGTTATGGGGCCAACGTCCTGACTTTC